The 20 T cell receptor beta chains presented below share a single source sample, sequenced in a study of T cell responses to AZD1222 COVID-19 vaccine. Assay used: immunoSEQ multiplex PCR; TCRdb lists only in-frame clones, some missing. The sample contains 150,000 to 200,000 clones, approximately 92% of which appear only once. The specimen comprised peripheral blood, sampled 28 days after the second dose of the MenACWY control vaccine. All receptors derive from an adult who received the MenACWY meningococcal vaccine as a control.

The rearrangement links TRBV7-6 to TRBJ1-4; tentative D call: TRBD1 (6 bases). CDR3 length equals 15 residues. Germline V lookup: CDR1 SGHVS, CDR2 FNYEAQ. With 5 bases removed from V and 3 bases from J, the gap between germline ends came to 13 bases. CDR3: CASSPTGIPNEKLFF. In DNA form, the CDR3 reads TGTGCCAGCAGCCCCACAGGGATTCCTAATGAAAAACTGTTTTTT.

The gene calls are TRBV7-9 and TRBJ1-5; no definite D call. The CDR3 consists of 14 residues. V lost 4 bases and J lost 4, with 11 bases in between. The germline V gene encodes CDR1 SEHNR and CDR2 FQNEAQ (reference sequence). The CDR3 bases are TGTGCCAGCAGCTCGACGGCCACAAATCAGCCCCAGCATTTT. Amino acid sequence: CASSSTATNQPQHF.

This clone showed up just once. This sequence joins TRBV19 and TRBJ1-1; the match to TRBD1 covers 8 bases. The V gene's germline CDR1 is LNHDA and CDR2 SQIVND (reference sequence). V shed 2 bases and J 4 bases; nucleotides not matched to a gene: 3. The length of the CDR3 is 14 residues. The DNA of the CDR3 is TGTGCCAGTAGTATATCCGACAGGGGCACTGAAGCTTTCTTT. Translating it yields CASSISDRGTEAFF.

The rearrangement uses TRBV5-6 and TRBJ1-4; D is unresolved. V was pared by 1 base and J by 8 bases, with 12 bases between. CDR3 length: 14 residues. CDR1 is SGHDT, CDR2 YYEEEE, per germline. Here the CDR3 reads CASSLSGPQEKLFF. As DNA, the CDR3 is TGTGCCAGCAGCTTGAGTGGGCCGCAAGAAAAACTGTTTTTT.

The J gene is TRBJ2-6, the V gene TRBV12-3 or TRBV12-4; a possible D gene is TRBD2 (6 bases). The CDR3 has 13 amino acids. V was cut by 7 bases and J by 4 bases, with 8 bases left in between. The CDR3 DNA reads as TGTGCCAGCACGCGGGGCGGGGCCAACGTCCTGACTTTC. Encoded protein: CASTRGGANVLTF.

The chain has TRBV4-1 and TRBJ1-4; TRBD1 is a possible D gene (6 bases). V was pared by 1 base and J by 7 bases, with 10 bases between. CDR3 length: 14 amino acids. Germline lookup yields CDR1 MGHRA and CDR2 YSYEKL. CDR3 region: CASSQATGPEKLFF. CDR3 coding DNA: TGCGCCAGCAGCCAAGCGACAGGACCTGAAAAACTGTTTTTT.

This sequence joins TRBV12-3 or TRBV12-4 and TRBJ2-2, with D hard to call. V lost 6 bases, J lost 4 bases, and 9 bases lay in between. The CDR3 is made up of 13 amino acids. The CDR3 sequence is CASSPRGTGELFF. The CDR3 nucleotides read TGTGCCAGCAGCCCTAGAGGCACCGGGGAGCTGTTTTTT.

The chain employs TRBV10-3 and TRBJ2-1; 7 positions match TRBD2. CDR1 and CDR2 (germline): ENHRY, SYGVKD. The CDR3 sequence is 14 residues long. V was clipped by 4 bases and J by 6 bases; unmatched bases: 6. In DNA, the CDR3 is TGTGCCATCAGTGTCAGCACGGGGGGCAATGAGCAGTTCTTC. This codes for CAISVSTGGNEQFF.

The V call is TRBV5-1, the J call TRBJ1-2, with D possibly matching TRBD1 (5 bases). CDR3 size: 14 residues. Germline CDR1 reads SGHRS; CDR2 reads YFSETQ. The germline V and J ends were trimmed by 4 bases and 2 bases, with 12 bases remaining between them. The chain's CDR3 is CASSPGTVNYGYTF. CDR3 nucleotide sequence: TGCGCCAGCAGCCCCGGGACTGTAAACTATGGCTACACCTTC.

V gene TRBV3-1 (or the pseudogene TRBV3-2) combines with J gene TRBJ2-7; D unclear. The CDR3 contains 14 residues. Trimming removed 1 base at V and 4 bases at J, with 11 bases between. CDR1 and CDR2 from the germline V gene are LGHDT and YNNKEL (reference sequence). The chain's CDR3 is CASSQGPRVYEQYF. The DNA for the CDR3 is TGTGCCAGCAGCCAAGGCCCCCGTGTATACGAGCAGTACTTC.

The genes are TRBV5-6 and TRBJ2-3; D gene unclear. V lost 3 bases and J lost 5, with 4 bases in between. Germline V lookup: CDR1 SGHDT, CDR2 YYEEEE. The CDR3 runs to 11 residues. The CDR3 spells CASSSQDTQYF. CDR3 bases: TGTGCCAGCAGCTCGCAAGATACGCAGTATTTT. The full variable domain, with the rest looked up from reference TRBV5-6 and TRBJ2-3, is DAGVTQSPTHLIKTRGQQVTLRCSPKSGHDTVSWYQQALGQGPQFIFQYYEEEERQRGNFPDRFSGHQFPNYSSELNVNALLLGDSALYLCASSSQDTQYFGPGTRLTVL.

The CDR3 coding sequence is TGTGCCAGTAGTATGGGGGCAGATTCGACAGGCAATCAGCCCCAGCATTTT. It encodes CASSMGADSTGNQPQHF. The rearrangement joins TRBV19 to TRBJ1-5, with D possibly matching TRBD1 (6 bases). The ends were cut back, 3 bases at V and 2 bases at J, with 17 bases in the middle. The CDR3 is 17 amino acids. Germline-derived CDR1 and CDR2 are LNHDA and SQIVND (reference sequence).

The chain links TRBV12-3 or TRBV12-4 to TRBJ1-2; TRBD1 might be the D (5 bases). V lost 3 bases, J lost 7 bases, and 9 bases lay in between. The CDR3 runs 12 residues. CDR3 DNA: TGTGCCAGCAGTTTTATCGGGGCTGGCTACACCTTC. Protein sequence: CASSFIGAGYTF.

The chain employs TRBV11-2 and TRBJ2-2, with 8 nucleotides matching TRBD1. J lost 2 bases, V lost 2 bases, and 7 bases had no gene match. Germline V gene sequence: CDR1 SGHAT, CDR2 FQNNGV. The CDR3 length is 17 residues. The CDR3 reads CASSLLVSGGNTGELFF. DNA for the CDR3: TGTGCCAGCAGCTTACTGGTTTCAGGGGGCAACACCGGGGAGCTGTTTTTT.

The V and J genes are TRBV29-1 and TRBJ2-1; possible D gene TRBD1, 6 bases. Trimming took off 4 bases at V and 6 bases at J, with 19 bases between the two ends. The CDR3 runs 15 residues. The germline gives CDR1 SQVTM, CDR2 ANQGSEA. CDR3 loop: CSVVLPTGKSNEQFF. The CDR3 nucleotides read TGCAGCGTTGTTTTACCGACAGGAAAGTCCAATGAGCAGTTCTTC.

V and J are TRBV5-1 and TRBJ1-1; D is possibly TRBD1 (5 bases). With 6 bases removed from V and 6 bases from J, the gap between germline ends came to 9 bases. The CDR3 runs to 11 residues. Per germline, CDR1 SGHRS and CDR2 YFSETQ. The CDR3 region is CASIWGSEAFF. The CDR3 DNA sequence: TGCGCCAGCATTTGGGGGTCTGAAGCTTTCTTT.

The chain links TRBV5-4 to TRBJ1-2, with a tentative D call TRBD1 (5 bases). Germline values: CDR1 SGHNT, CDR2 YYREEE (reference sequence). The CDR3 is 13 residues long. The V gene lost 5 bases and the J gene lost 8 bases, with 16 bases spanning the gap. The CDR3 protein is CASSNYAGSGYTF. The CDR3 DNA is TGTGCCAGCAGTAATTATGCAGGGTCGGGCTACACCTTC.

The chain combines TRBV7-9 with TRBJ1-5; no firm D call. CDR1 is SEHNR and CDR2 is FQNEAQ in the germline V gene (reference sequence). The CDR3 runs 14 residues. The germline V and J ends were trimmed by 2 bases and 1 base, with 6 bases remaining between them. Here the CDR3 reads CASSLLESNQPQHF. The CDR3 DNA follows: TGTGCCAGCAGCTTATTGGAGAGCAATCAGCCCCAGCATTTT.

The chain has TRBV7-2 and TRBJ2-3; TRBD2 might be the D (7 bases). V lost 2 bases and J lost 2, with 14 bases in between. Germline assignment: CDR1 SGHTA and CDR2 FQGNSA. The CDR3 totals 16 residues. This chain's CDR3 is CASSLRGGALTDTQYF. The CDR3 DNA is TGTGCCAGCAGCTTAAGGGGGGGGGCACTCACAGATACGCAGTATTTT.

The V call is TRBV19, the J call TRBJ1-5, with D perhaps TRBD1 (5 bases). Per germline, CDR1 LNHDA and CDR2 SQIVND (reference sequence). Trimming took 7 bases from V and 7 from J, leaving 14 bases between them. The CDR3 totals 13 residues. The CDR3 protein is CASTLEGWQPQHF. The CDR3 nucleotides read TGTGCCAGTACCCTAGAGGGGTGGCAGCCCCAGCATTTT. The full variable domain, with the rest looked up from reference TRBV19 and TRBJ1-5, is DGGITQSPKYLFRKEGQNVTLSCEQNLNHDAMYWYRQDPGQGLRLIYYSQIVNDFQKGDIAEGYSVSREKKESFPLTVTSAQKNPTAFYLCASTLEGWQPQHFGDGTRLSIL.